This is a list of T cell receptor beta chains from one sample in a study of blood T cell repertoires in COVID-19. Clones were sequenced by immunoSEQ multiplex PCR, and TCRdb holds only the in-frame ones, with some missing. The data show 400,000 to 450,000 clones, with about 91% seen just once and roughly 1.6% held by the top ten. Material: peripheral blood. These TCRs come from a woman between 40 and 50 years old with COVID-19, enrolled during active disease. The CDR3 runs from the conserved cysteine through the conserved F or W. D genes are given only for firm matches. Some rows mark clone size as missing; the rest say once, few, many or name a class of expanded clone.

d_gene	len	v_gene	j_gene	abundance	CDR3nt	CDR3aa
.	14	TRBV6-6	TRBJ2-5	.	TGTGCCAGCAGGAAGCGGTTCATACAAGAGACCCAGTACTTC	CASRKRFIQETQYF
TRBD2	16	TRBV5-6	TRBJ2-5	.	TGTGCCAGCAGCCCCCAGGGGCGGGGGGCCCAAGAGACCCAGTACTTC	CASSPQGRGAQETQYF
TRBD1	16	TRBV28	TRBJ1-2	.	TGTGCCAGCAGAGATCGACAGGGAAGGTATTCCTATGGCTACACCTTC	CASRDRQGRYSYGYTF
TRBD1	13	TRBV28	TRBJ1-5	.	TGTGCCAGTACGGGACAGAAAAATCAGCCCCAGCATTTT	CASTGQKNQPQHF
.	13	TRBV12-3/TRBV12-4	TRBJ1-4	.	TGTGCCAGCAGTTTAAGCCCTGCCGGACAGTGGTTTTTT	CASSLSPAGQWFF
.	13	TRBV27	TRBJ1-2	.	TGTGCCAGCAGTTTATCTTGGCAGAACGGCTACACCTTC	CASSLSWQNGYTF
TRBD2	17	TRBV25-1	TRBJ2-1	.	TGTGCCAGCAGTCAACTAGCGGGGGGGCCTTTAGGAAATGAGCAGTTCTTC	CASSQLAGGPLGNEQFF
TRBD1	15	TRBV7-8	TRBJ2-2	few	TGTGCCAGCAGCTCAAGGGGGCTGAACACCGGGGAGCTGTTTTTT	CASSSRGLNTGELFF
.	13	TRBV11-1	TRBJ1-2	.	TGTGCCAGCAGCTTAGCTTCCGGGAGTGGCTACACCTTC	CASSLASGSGYTF
.	14	TRBV6-1	TRBJ2-4	.	TGTGCCAGCAGTGCTATTCGCGGGAAAAACATTCAGTACTTC	CASSAIRGKNIQYF
.	14	TRBV27	TRBJ1-2	.	TGTGCCAGCAGTTTCCTACAGGGTAACTATGGCTACACCTTC	CASSFLQGNYGYTF
.	13	TRBV19	TRBJ1-6	.	TGTGCCAGTAGTCCCAACGGGTACTCACCCCTCCACTTT	CASSPNGYSPLHF
.	13	TRBV6-5	TRBJ1-1	.	TGTGCCAGCAGTTCGACAGCGAACACTGAAGCTTTCTTT	CASSSTANTEAFF
.	13	TRBV5-1	TRBJ1-3	.	TGCGCCAGCAGGGTGGTAGCTGGAAACACCATATATTTT	CASRVVAGNTIYF
TRBD1	14	TRBV10-3	TRBJ2-2	.	TGTGCCATCAGGGGGACAGGGGTAAACGGGGAGCTGTTTTTT	CAIRGTGVNGELFF
TRBD1	14	TRBV2	TRBJ2-3	.	TGTGCCAGCGGCCGGGACAGGGACACAGATACGCAGTATTTT	CASGRDRDTDTQYF
.	15	TRBV7-7	TRBJ1-2	many	TGTGCTAGCAGCTTCACCGGGACTTTTAACTATGGCTACACCTTC	CASSFTGTFNYGYTF
.	15	TRBV29-1	TRBJ1-3	.	TGCAGCGTTGAAGATAGGGGCAGGGCGGCGGACACCATATATTTT	CSVEDRGRAADTIYF
.	14	TRBV7-2	TRBJ2-1	.	TGTGCCAGCAGCCGCAGGCGTAACAGCAATGAGCAGTTCTTC	CASSRRRNSNEQFF
.	17	TRBV11-2	TRBJ1-3	.	TGTGCCAGCAGCTTGCAACAGCCTCTTCTTTCTGGAAACACCATATATTTT	CASSLQQPLLSGNTIYF
.	15	TRBV4-3	TRBJ2-1	.	TGCGCCAGCAGCCAAGAACCCAAACGGGGCAATGAGCAGTTCTTC	CASSQEPKRGNEQFF
TRBD1	15	TRBV19	TRBJ1-2	.	TGTGCCAGTAGTGCGAGGGACAGGATAAGCTATGGCTACACCTTC	CASSARDRISYGYTF
.	13	TRBV7-9	TRBJ1-1	.	TGTGCCAGCAGCTTAGTTCGAGGCAGTGAAGCTTTCTTT	CASSLVRGSEAFF
TRBD1	17	TRBV5-1	TRBJ1-4	.	TGCGCCAGCAGCGCCTTGGGGACAGGGAGATCTAATGAAAAACTGTTTTTT	CASSALGTGRSNEKLFF
.	15	TRBV2	TRBJ1-6	.	TGTGCCAGCAGTGAACGGGGTTTGGTCAATTCACCCCTCCACTTT	CASSERGLVNSPLHF
.	16	TRBV7-9	TRBJ2-1	.	TGTGCCAGCAGCTTAGGGGGCGGGATCCGTCGGGGTGAGCAGTTCTTC	CASSLGGGIRRGEQFF
.	14	TRBV19	TRBJ1-2	.	TGTGCCAGTAGTATAGGGGCAGGAAACTATGGCTACACCTTC	CASSIGAGNYGYTF
TRBD1	14	TRBV6-5	TRBJ1-5	.	TGTGCCAGCATGTTGGCCAGGGGGAGGAAGCCCCAGCATTTT	CASMLARGRKPQHF
TRBD1	15	TRBV28	TRBJ2-7	once	TGTGCCAGCCGTTCCAGACAGGGGTACTCCTACGAGCAGTACTTC	CASRSRQGYSYEQYF
TRBD2	17	TRBV28	TRBJ2-3	.	TGTGCCAGCAGTTTAAGGCGAAGCGGGGACCGCACAGATACGCAGTATTTT	CASSLRRSGDRTDTQYF
TRBD1	16	TRBV27	TRBJ1-2	.	TGTGCCAGCACTCCTTTCGGACAGGGAGACAACTATGGCTACACCTTC	CASTPFGQGDNYGYTF
.	14	TRBV6-5	TRBJ1-1	many	TGTGCCAGCAAGCGGGTTGTGATGAACACTGAAGCTTTCTTT	CASKRVVMNTEAFF
TRBD1	14	TRBV5-6	TRBJ1-5	.	TGTGCCAGCAGCTTACTACAGGGGAATCAGCCCCAGCATTTT	CASSLLQGNQPQHF
.	15	TRBV30	TRBJ1-1	.	TGTGCCTGGAGTGGTTTAGGGGTATCGGGCACTGAAGCTTTCTTT	CAWSGLGVSGTEAFF
.	14	TRBV5-5	TRBJ2-5	.	TGTGCCAGCAGCCCCAGGAGGTACCAAGAGACCCAGTACTTC	CASSPRRYQETQYF